What follows describes a single T cell receptor beta chain. Its specificity is not known. 60 Vbeta and 13 Jbeta primers were used in PCR. Libraries were prepared by immunoSEQ multiplex PCR; TCRdb keeps only in-frame clonotypes and omits some of them. The specimen's table records 140,000 to 150,000 clones. The sample belongs to a study of cytomegalovirus exposure and HLA in healthy donors. Study at large: In an early release, HLA-typed donors contributed roughly 85 million unique TCR sequences. Study results and limitations: High specificity and sensitivity for cytomegalovirus status were reported for the classifier. Analyzed later, most CMV-associated TCR beta chains appeared HLA-restricted. In a later analysis, several top co-occurrence clusters appeared linked to parvovirus B19, influenza, CMV and Epstein-Barr virus.

Germline V gene lookup returns CDR1 SGHRS and CDR2 YFSETQ. This CDR3 contains 12 residues. Trimming shortened V by 0 bases and J by 6 bases, and 3 bases separated the two germline ends. Sequenced input: PBMCs. The chain has TRBV5-1 and TRBJ2-2, with D unresolved. The clonotype was recovered from a male donor in good health and CMV-seronegative. CDR3 coding DNA: TGCGCCAGCAGCTTGGCCGCCGGGGAGCTGTTTTTT. This translates into CASSLAAGELFF.